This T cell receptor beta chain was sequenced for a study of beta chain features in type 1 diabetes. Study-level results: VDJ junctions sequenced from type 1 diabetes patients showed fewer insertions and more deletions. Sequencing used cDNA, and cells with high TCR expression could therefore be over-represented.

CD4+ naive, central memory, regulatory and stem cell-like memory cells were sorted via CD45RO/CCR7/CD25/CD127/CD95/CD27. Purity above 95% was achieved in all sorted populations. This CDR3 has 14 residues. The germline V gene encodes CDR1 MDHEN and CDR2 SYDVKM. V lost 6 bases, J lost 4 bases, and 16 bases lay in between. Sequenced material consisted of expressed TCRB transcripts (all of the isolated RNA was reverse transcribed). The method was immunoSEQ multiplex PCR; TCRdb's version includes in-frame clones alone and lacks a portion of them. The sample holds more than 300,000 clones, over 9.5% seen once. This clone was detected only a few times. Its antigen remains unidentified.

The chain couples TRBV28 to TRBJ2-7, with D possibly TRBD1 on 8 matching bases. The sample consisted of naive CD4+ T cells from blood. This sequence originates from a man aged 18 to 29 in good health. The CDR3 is CASSPDRGLYEQYF. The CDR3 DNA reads TGTGCCAGCAGCCCTGACAGGGGACTATACGAGCAGTACTTC. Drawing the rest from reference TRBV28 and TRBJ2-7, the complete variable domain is DVKVTQSSRYLVKRTGEKVFLECVQDMDHENMFWYRQDPGLGLRLIYFSYDVKMKEKGDIPEGYSVSREKKERFSLILESASTNQTSMYLCASSPDRGLYEQYFGPGTRLTVT.